These 9 T cell receptor beta chains were all obtained from the same sample, sequenced in a study of regulatory T cells in long-lasting Graves disease. Specified time point: newly diagnosed GD, antithyroid drugs for less than 3 months. PBMC RNA served as the TCR library source. iRepertoire HTBI primers and Arm-PCR of CDR3 regions built TCR beta libraries. TCRdb re-derived calls from the multiplex PCR reads in MiXCR, one entry per CDR3 protein. The sample has about 560,000 distinct CDR3 sequences; roughly a sixth are singletons. These same records also appear under a second study, on T cells in Graves' hyperthyroidism and ophthalmopathy.

The source was peripheral blood mononuclear cells (PBMCs), collected at new diagnosis, from a patient treated with antithyroid drugs. The receptors stem from a man in his late teens or twenties with Graves disease.

The gene calls are TRBV2 and TRBJ2-2; 13 positions match TRBD2. CDR1 is SNHLY and CDR2 is FYNNEI in the germline V gene. This CDR3 is built from 15 residues. The J segment lost 3 bases and the V segment lost 8 bases, leaving 3 bases of the junction unmatched. The CDR3 spells CASGGLAGYTGELFF. For the CDR3, the DNA is TGTGCCAGCGGGGGACTAGCGGGGTACACCGGGGAGCTGTTTTTT.

Many counts were recorded for this clonotype. The rearrangement uses TRBV5-1 and TRBJ1-2; D gene uncertain. This CDR3 is 14 amino acids long. The ends were cut back, 0 bases at V and 6 bases at J, with 12 bases in the middle. CDR1 SGHRS and CDR2 YFSETQ come from the germline V gene. The CDR3 spells CASSLDLGEDGYTF. The CDR3 nucleotides are TGCGCCAGCAGCTTGGACCTGGGAGAGGATGGCTACACCTTC.

This clonotype showed up just a few times. V is TRBV20-1 and J is TRBJ1-4; D not resolved. Germline loops: CDR1 DFQATT, CDR2 SNEGSKA (reference sequence). This CDR3 comprises 16 residues. V lost 4 bases and J lost 6, with 21 bases in between. In nucleotides, the CDR3 is TGCAGTGCTACCCCTGGGGAGGGTGGTTCTCATGAAAAACTGTTTTTT. Its protein is CSATPGEGGSHEKLFF.

This clonotype was detected ten times or more. The chain has TRBV28 and TRBJ2-5; D is possibly TRBD1 or TRBD2 (5 bases each). V shed 2 bases and J shed 4 bases, with 17 bases lying between them. There are 16 residues in the CDR3. CDR1 is MDHEN and CDR2 is SYDVKM in the germline V gene. The chain's CDR3 is CASSLRGRGEGETQYF. The DNA for the CDR3 is TGTGCCAGCAGTTTACGGGGCCGGGGCGAGGGAGAGACCCAGTACTTC.

The V gene is TRBV20-1, the J gene TRBJ2-3; TRBD2 aligns across 7 bases. The CDR3 sequence is 15 residues long. Germline-derived CDR1 and CDR2 are DFQATT and SNEGSKA (reference sequence). Germline trimming cut 1 base from V and 2 bases from J; bases unmatched to any gene: 6. The DNA of the CDR3 is TGCAGTGCTAGAGTCCCAGCGGGGTTCACAGATACGCAGTATTTT. Translating gives CSARVPAGFTDTQYF.

This clonotype was picked up a small number of times. This rearrangement joins TRBV3-1 to TRBJ1-3; TRBD1 might be the D (6 bases). Germline V gives CDR1 LGHDT, CDR2 YNNKEL (reference sequence). The V end was cut by 4 bases, the J end by 4 bases, with 14 bases between. The CDR3 runs to 15 residues. This CDR3 reads CASSLTGTPGNTIYF. In DNA, the CDR3 is TGTGCCAGCAGCCTTACAGGGACTCCAGGAAACACCATATATTTT.

As for this clonotype: Since a much larger clone is just one base distant, this may be a read error. The chain carries TRBV29-1 and TRBJ2-7; D may be TRBD1 (6 bases). The CDR3 is made up of 12 amino acids. The germline V and J ends were trimmed by 6 bases and 1 base, with 10 bases remaining between them. Germline-derived CDR1 and CDR2 are SQVTM and ANQGSEA. This chain's CDR3 is CSVEGDSYEQYF. The CDR3 region has the DNA TGCAGCGTCGAGGGGGATTCCTACGAGCAGTACTTC.

This sequence joins TRBV18 and TRBJ1-1; D gene ambiguous. This CDR3 is 17 amino acids long. CDR1 and CDR2 from the germline V gene are KGHSH and LQKENI. Trimming left V 2 bases short and J 3 bases short, with 19 bases between. The CDR3 spells CASSPILSRERYTEAFF. Here the CDR3 DNA reads TGTGCCAGCTCACCAATATTATCTAGGGAGAGGTACACTGAAGCTTTCTTT.

In this sample, this clonotype turned up a few times. V and J are TRBV12-3 or TRBV12-4 and TRBJ2-1; 8 bases align to TRBD2. The junction had 1 base not matched to a gene; V was cut back by 1 base and J by 5 bases. The CDR3 consists of 14 residues. CDR3 loop: CASSLVAGNNEQFF. The CDR3 coding sequence is TGTGCCAGCAGTTTAGTAGCGGGAAACAATGAGCAGTTCTTC.